Shown below are 13 T cell receptor beta chains from a single sample sequenced in a study of blood T cells in healthy people across ages. The authors ran a second PCR of 7 to 11 cycles using a sample-barcoded 5' primer and a J-beta primer mix. MiXCR, run by TCRdb on the 5' RACE reads, gives a single entry per CDR3 protein. The sample carries under 1,000,000 distinct CDR3 sequences, about 46% recorded once. The sample comprised blood. Receptors were obtained from an older man in good health.

V is TRBV7-2 and J is TRBJ2-5; D unresolved. Judging by the DNA end, TRBJ2-1 fits better; the J call may be wrong. Looked up from germline, CDR1 is SGHTA and CDR2 is FQGNSA. The CDR3 spans 13 residues. DNA for the CDR3: TGTGCCAGCAGCTTACCGTTCCAAGAGACCCAGTTCTTC. Encoded protein: CASSLPFQETQFF.

This clonotype has a handful of counts. This rearrangement joins TRBV6-1 to TRBJ1-4, with D maybe TRBD1 (6 bases). The V end was cut by 8 bases, the J end by 5 bases, with 15 bases between. The CDR3 is made up of 14 amino acids. Germline CDR1 is MNHNS and CDR2 is SASEGT. This CDR3 reads CASGDNGPNEKLFF. CDR3 nucleotides: TGTGCCAGCGGGGACAACGGCCCCAATGAAAAACTGTTTTTT.

This sequence joins TRBV7-8 and TRBJ2-1; perhaps D is TRBD1 or TRBD2 (5 bases each). Trimming took off 4 bases at V and 10 bases at J, with 23 bases between the two ends. The CDR3 is 16 residues long. Germline V gives CDR1 SGHVS, CDR2 FQNEAQ. The CDR3 DNA reads as TGTGCCAGCAGCTCAACCGGGACCAATTTTTGGGGGGAGCAGTTCTTC. Its protein product is CASSSTGTNFWGEQFF.

The gene calls are TRBV5-5 and TRBJ1-1, with unresolved D. The CDR3 loop spans 13 amino acids. The V gene lost 6 bases and the J gene lost 5 bases, with 14 bases spanning the gap. Germline CDR1 and CDR2: SGHKS and YYEKEE (reference sequence). The CDR3: CASTPFGRTEAFF. As DNA, the CDR3 is TGTGCCAGCACCCCGTTTGGGCGAACTGAAGCTTTCTTT.

Many counts were recorded for this clonotype. The chain carries TRBV29-1 and TRBJ2-1, with 10 positions matching TRBD1. This CDR3 is 13 amino acids long. Trimming cost V 5 bases and J 4 bases; bases outside gene matches: 2. Germline CDR1 reads SQVTM; CDR2 reads ANQGSEA. This chain's CDR3 is CSVRQGAYNEQFF. Here the CDR3 DNA reads TGCAGCGTTCGACAGGGGGCATACAATGAGCAGTTCTTC.

This chain connects TRBV25-1 to TRBJ2-3; TRBD2 agrees at 8 bases. V lost 6 bases, J lost 6 bases, and 8 bases stayed unmatched. Per the germline V gene, CDR1 is MGHDK and CDR2 is SYGVNS. The CDR3 totals 14 residues. CDR3 amino acids: CASSHSGDRDTQYF. In nucleotides, the CDR3 is TGTGCCAGCAGCCATAGCGGGGACCGCGATACGCAGTATTTT.

The CDR3 coding sequence is TGTGCCAGCAGCCGGACAGGGGGAAACATCCACGAGCAGTACTTC. Residues: CASSRTGGNIHEQYF. This chain connects TRBV9 to TRBJ2-5, with 10 bases that match TRBD1. The end of the DNA fits TRBJ2-7 better, so the J call may be wrong. Germline-derived CDR1 and CDR2 are SGDLS and YYNGEE. The CDR3 loop spans 15 amino acids.

This sequence joins TRBV11-2 and TRBJ2-5; TRBD2 agrees at 10 bases. The end of the DNA is better explained by TRBJ2-7, so the J call may be wrong. CDR1 is SGHAT and CDR2 is FQNNGV in the germline V gene. The CDR3 is made up of 15 amino acids. CDR3 amino acids: CASSTQAGGPVEQYF. As DNA, the CDR3 is TGTGCCAGCAGCACACAAGCGGGAGGGCCGGTCGAGCAGTACTTC.

This chain connects TRBV5-5 to TRBJ2-1; possibly TRBD1 or TRBD2 for D (5 bases each). Trimming took 4 bases from V and 0 from J, leaving 11 bases between them. CDR3 length: 15 amino acids. In germline, CDR1 is SGHKS, CDR2 YYEKEE (reference sequence). This CDR3 is CASSRGTSSYNEQFF. The CDR3 DNA follows: TGTGCCAGCAGCCGGGGCACCAGCTCCTACAATGAGCAGTTCTTC.

This clonotype was picked up a small number of times. This rearrangement joins TRBV7-2 to TRBJ2-7; no firm D call. CDR1 and CDR2 (germline): SGHTA, FQGNSA. Trimming removed 5 bases at V and 0 bases at J, with 8 bases between. The CDR3 spans 13 residues. Here the CDR3 reads CASSAGSSYEQYF. The CDR3 coding sequence is TGTGCCAGCAGCGCTGGAAGCTCCTACGAGCAGTACTTC.

This clonotype was observed a handful of times. The chain recombines TRBV27 with TRBJ2-5; the match to TRBD1 covers 7 bases. CDR1 is MNHEY and CDR2 is SMNVEV in the germline V gene (reference sequence). The CDR3 loop spans 15 amino acids. Losses at the gene ends were 7 bases for V and 4 bases for J; bases not matched to a gene: 12. This chain's CDR3 is CASKLQGVRGETQYF. The CDR3 nucleotides are TGTGCCAGCAAGCTTCAGGGGGTCCGGGGAGAGACCCAGTACTTC.

A few counts support this clonotype. The gene calls are TRBV4-2 and TRBJ2-5; D is unresolved. Per the germline V gene, CDR1 is LGHNA and CDR2 is YNFKEQ. The CDR3 contains 14 residues. V lost 0 bases to trimming and J lost 4 bases, with 9 bases between them. The CDR3 nucleotides are TGTGCCAGCAGCCAAGATGGGGTTCTAGAGACCCAGTACTTC. Encoded protein: CASSQDGVLETQYF.

This clonotype appeared a few times. This chain links TRBV2 with TRBJ2-4, with D perhaps TRBD2 (5 bases). Germline CDR1 is SNHLY and CDR2 is FYNNEI. CDR3 length equals 14 residues. V was pared by 7 bases and J by 1 base, with 11 bases between. CDR3 DNA: TGTGCCAGCAAAGCAGAGGGTGCCAAAAACATTCAGTACTTC. It encodes CASKAEGAKNIQYF.